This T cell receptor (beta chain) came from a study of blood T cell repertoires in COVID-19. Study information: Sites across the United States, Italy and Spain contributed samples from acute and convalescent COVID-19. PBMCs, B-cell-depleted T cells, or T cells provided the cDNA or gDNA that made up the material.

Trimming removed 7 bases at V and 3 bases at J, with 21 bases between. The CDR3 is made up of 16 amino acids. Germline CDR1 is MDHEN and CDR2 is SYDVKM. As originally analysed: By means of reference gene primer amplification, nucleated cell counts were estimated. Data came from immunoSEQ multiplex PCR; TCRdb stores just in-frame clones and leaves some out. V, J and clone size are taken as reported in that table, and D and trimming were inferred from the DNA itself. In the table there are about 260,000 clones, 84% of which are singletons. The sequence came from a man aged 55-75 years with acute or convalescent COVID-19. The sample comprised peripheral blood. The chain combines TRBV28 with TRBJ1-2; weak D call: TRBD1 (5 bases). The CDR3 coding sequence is TGTGCCAGCACCCTCACCGACAGCCACTCATACTATGGCTACACCTTC. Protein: CASTLTDSHSYYGYTF.